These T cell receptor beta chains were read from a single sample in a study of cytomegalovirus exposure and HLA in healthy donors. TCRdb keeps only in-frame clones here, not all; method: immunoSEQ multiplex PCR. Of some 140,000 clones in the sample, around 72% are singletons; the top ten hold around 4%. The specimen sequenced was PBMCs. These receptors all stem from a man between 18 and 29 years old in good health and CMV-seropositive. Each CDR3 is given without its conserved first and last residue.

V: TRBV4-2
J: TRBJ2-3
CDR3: ASSPTGRGADTQY

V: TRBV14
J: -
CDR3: ASSIVAGIFYEQY

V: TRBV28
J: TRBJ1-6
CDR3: ASSLPPRGGSPLH

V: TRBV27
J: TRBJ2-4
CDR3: ASSLDPKGLAKNIQY

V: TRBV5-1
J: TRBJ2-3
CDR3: ASSSGLGGESTDTQY

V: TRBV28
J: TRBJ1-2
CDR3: ASRLPGQGYGYT

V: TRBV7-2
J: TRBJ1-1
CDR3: ASSFRPGANTEAF

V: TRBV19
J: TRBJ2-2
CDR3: ASSIFRNTGELF

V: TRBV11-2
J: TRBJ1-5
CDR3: ASSLTSPSPNQPQH

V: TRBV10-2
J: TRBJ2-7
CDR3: ASSEGMGQGYEQY

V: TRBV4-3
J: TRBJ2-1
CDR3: ASSQGSGDYNEQF

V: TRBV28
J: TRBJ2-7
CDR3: ASSLWGGEQY

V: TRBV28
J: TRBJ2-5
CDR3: ASSLPAGTSGSPPLETQY

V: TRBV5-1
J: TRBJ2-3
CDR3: ASSFSGAARTDTQY

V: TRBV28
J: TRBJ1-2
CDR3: ASSPDRDRYGYT

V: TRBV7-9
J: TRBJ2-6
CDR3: ASSFGRDGRVSGANVLT

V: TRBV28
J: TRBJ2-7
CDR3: ASSLETSGINYEQY

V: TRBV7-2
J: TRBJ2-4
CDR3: ASSLAGSGTKNIQY

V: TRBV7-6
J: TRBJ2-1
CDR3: ASSLDSGRLYNEQF

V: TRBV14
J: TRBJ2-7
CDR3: ASSLRDSSIEQY

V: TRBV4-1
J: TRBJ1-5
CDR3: ASSQEVGQGLQPQH

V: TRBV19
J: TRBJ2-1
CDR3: ASSLRQEAYNEQF

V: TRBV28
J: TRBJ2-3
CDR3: ASSSPGQAGTDTQY

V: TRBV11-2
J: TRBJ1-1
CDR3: ASSLQLNTEAF

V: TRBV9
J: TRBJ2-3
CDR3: ASSVALAGGPVTDTQY

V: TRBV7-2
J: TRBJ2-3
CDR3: ASSPPSGRHTQY

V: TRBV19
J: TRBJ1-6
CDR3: ASSSLRNSPLH

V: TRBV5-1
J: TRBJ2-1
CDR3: ASSPTGGARLGYNEQF

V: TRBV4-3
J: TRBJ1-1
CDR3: ASSQGDSHGTEAF

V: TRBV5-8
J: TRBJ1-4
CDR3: ASSLDRGDEKLF

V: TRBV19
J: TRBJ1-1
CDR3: ASRAPLLHTEAF

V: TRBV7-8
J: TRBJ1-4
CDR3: ASSHANHWRSNEKLF

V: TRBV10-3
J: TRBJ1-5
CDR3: AISGTDRANQPQH

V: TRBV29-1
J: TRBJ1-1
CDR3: SVEGQNPNTEAF

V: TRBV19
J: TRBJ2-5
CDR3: ASSMGGLQETQY

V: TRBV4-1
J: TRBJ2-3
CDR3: ASSQDHTGSTPDTQY

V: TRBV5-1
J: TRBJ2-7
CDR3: ASSAAGYEQY

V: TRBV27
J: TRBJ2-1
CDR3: ASSLAGGLYNEQF

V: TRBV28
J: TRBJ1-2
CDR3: ASSELNYGYT

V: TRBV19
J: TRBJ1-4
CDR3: ATMRGPATNEKLF

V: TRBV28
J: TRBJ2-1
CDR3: ASSFGAIVGRSSYNEQF

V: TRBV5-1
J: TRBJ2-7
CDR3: ASSLAGDTTYEQY

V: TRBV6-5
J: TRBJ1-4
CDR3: ASSRDRGSEKLF

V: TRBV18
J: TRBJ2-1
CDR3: ASSPLGTSGAKQNEQF

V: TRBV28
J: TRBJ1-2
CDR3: ASSLSQNYGYT

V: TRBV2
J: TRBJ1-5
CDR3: ASAREGQPQH

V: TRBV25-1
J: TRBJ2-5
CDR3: ASSFGETQY

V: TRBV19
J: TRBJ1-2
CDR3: ASEKRNYGYT

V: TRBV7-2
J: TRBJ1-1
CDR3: ASSPGQYLEAF

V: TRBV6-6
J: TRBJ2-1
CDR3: ASSYFEKQF

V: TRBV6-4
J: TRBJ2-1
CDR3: ASSDSTSGGDEQF

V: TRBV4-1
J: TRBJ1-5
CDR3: ASSQASGYQPQH

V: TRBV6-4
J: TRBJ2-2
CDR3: ASSWQGNTGELF